This TCR beta chain was captured by sequencing in a study of blood T cell repertoires in COVID-19. Overall study: Donors in the United States, Italy and Spain gave samples during acute or convalescent COVID-19. PBMCs, B-cell-depleted T cells, or T cells provided the cDNA or gDNA that made up the material.

In the source study's methods: Reference gene primer amplification in the assay estimated nucleated cell counts. Sequencing used immunoSEQ multiplex PCR; TCRdb keeps in-frame clones, though not all of them. V, J and clone size are those of that table, while D and trimming were read from the DNA. The sample has about 250,000 clones, approximately 86% seen once. Trimming stripped 0 bases from V and 9 bases from J, with 12 bases between. This CDR3 contains 13 residues. The V gene's germline CDR1 is GTSNPN and CDR2 SVGIG (reference sequence). This clone appeared once. This sequence was found in a woman older than 75 with active or convalescent COVID-19. The source material was peripheral blood. The rearrangement links TRBV30 to TRBJ1-5; no definite D call. The CDR3 DNA sequence: TGTGCCTGGAGTGTATCGGGAGGTCTGCCCCAGCATTTT. It specifies CAWSVSGGLPQHF.